These T cell receptor beta chains were read from a single sample in a study of blood T cell repertoires in COVID-19. Sequencing used immunoSEQ multiplex PCR; TCRdb keeps in-frame clones, though not all of them. The sample lists approximately 150,000 clones; 80% were seen once. Material: peripheral blood. These receptors all stem from a man between 65 and 85 years old who had recovered from COVID-19. CDR3s include the opening cysteine and the closing phenylalanine or tryptophan. The order of the fields is CDR3 DNA, CDR3 protein, D gene, V gene, J gene, clone size. A D gene is named only where the DNA matches it firmly. The size field is filled for only some rows; it gives once, few, many or a size class.

TGCGCCAGCAGTGAGTTTACCCCCGGTGTGGAGACCCAGTACTTC	CASSEFTPGVETQYF	.	TRBV10-2	TRBJ2-5	.
TGTGCCAGCAGAGGACAGGGAGCGAGACCCCAGCATTTT	CASRGQGARPQHF	TRBD1	TRBV27	TRBJ1-5	many
TGTGCCAGCAGCCTCAGGACTAGCGGGGGTCTAAATGAGCAGTTCTTC	CASSLRTSGGLNEQFF	TRBD2	TRBV3-1/TRBV3-2	TRBJ2-1	.
TGCAGCGTTACTAGGGCCGACTACAATGAGCAGTTCTTC	CSVTRADYNEQFF	.	TRBV29-1	TRBJ2-1	.
TGTGCCAGCGGGATAAAGCGGGCGGGGGAGACCCAGTACTTC	CASGIKRAGETQYF	.	TRBV2	TRBJ2-5	.
TGCGCCAGCAGCCCACTACCTTATAGCACAGATACGCAGTATTTT	CASSPLPYSTDTQYF	.	TRBV4-1	TRBJ2-3	.
TGTGCCACCAGTGATTTGTATAATGAGCAGTTCTTC	CATSDLYNEQFF	.	TRBV24-1	TRBJ2-1	.
TGCAGCGCTGAGAGGGGGACGCAGTATTTT	CSAERGTQYF	.	TRBV29-1	TRBJ2-3	.
TGCGCCAGCAGCTTGATTAGCGCGTTCGATACGCAGTATTTT	CASSLISAFDTQYF	.	TRBV5-1	TRBJ2-3	.
TGTGCCAGCAGCGACAGACCAGGTCGAAACACCATATATTTT	CASSDRPGRNTIYF	.	TRBV2	TRBJ1-3	.
TGTGCCAGCAGCCTAACTTACGAGCAGTACTTC	CASSLTYEQYF	.	TRBV11-2	TRBJ2-7	.
TGCGCCAGCAGCTTGAGCGGACCTAGCTCTGGAAACACCATATATTTT	CASSLSGPSSGNTIYF	.	TRBV5-1	TRBJ1-3	few
TGTGCCTCCCTGACAGGGCCGAGGAACACTGAAGCTTTCTTT	CASLTGPRNTEAFF	TRBD1	TRBV10-3	TRBJ1-1	.
TGTGCCAGCAGCTTAGAAATAGCGGGCTACAATGAGCAGTTCTTC	CASSLEIAGYNEQFF	TRBD2	TRBV7-2	TRBJ2-1	.
TGTGCCAGCTCACCCAAATCTTGGGCCCAAGGAAACACCATATATTTT	CASSPKSWAQGNTIYF	.	TRBV18	TRBJ1-3	once
TGTGCCAGCATGAGGGTGAACACTGAAGCTTTCTTT	CASMRVNTEAFF	.	TRBV6-5	TRBJ1-1	.
TGTGCCAGCTCACCACTCACAGCTAACTATGGCTACACCTTC	CASSPLTANYGYTF	.	TRBV18	TRBJ1-2	.
TGTGCCAGCAGCTTTTCGGGGGGTTCCTACGAGCAGTACTTC	CASSFSGGSYEQYF	TRBD2	TRBV7-9	TRBJ2-7	.
TGTGCCAGCAGCTCGGGGAATTCACCCCTCCACTTT	CASSSGNSPLHF	.	TRBV5-4	TRBJ1-6	.
TGTGCCAGCAGCCAAGGGCCCCTAGCGGCGTCCTACGAGCAGTACTTC	CASSQGPLAASYEQYF	TRBD2	TRBV3-1/TRBV3-2	TRBJ2-7	once
TGTGCCTCAGCAGACTCTAACTATGGCTACACCTTC	CASADSNYGYTF	.	TRBV10-3	TRBJ1-2	medium-sized
TGTGCCAGCAGCTTCGATGACAGGGGAGCTGTTGGCTACACCTTC	CASSFDDRGAVGYTF	TRBD1	TRBV7-9	TRBJ1-2	.
TGTGCCAGCAGCTTAGCGGCTAGCGGGAGATGGGAGCAGTTCTTC	CASSLAASGRWEQFF	TRBD2	TRBV7-9	TRBJ2-1	.
TGCAGCGCGCTGGGCGGGGAGAACACTGAAGCTTTCTTT	CSALGGENTEAFF	.	TRBV29-1	TRBJ1-1	.
TGTGCCAGTAGTGAGCGATTTCATGGCTACACCTTC	CASSERFHGYTF	.	TRBV19	TRBJ1-2	.
TGTGCCAGCAGTCTGCGGACAGGGGGTGCCTACGAGCAGTACTTC	CASSLRTGGAYEQYF	TRBD1	TRBV27	TRBJ2-7	.
TGTGCCAGCCAGACAGGGTCCGTAGATCAGCCCCAGCATTTT	CASQTGSVDQPQHF	TRBD1	TRBV18	TRBJ1-5	once
TGTGCCAGCAGCCCAAGCGGGAGTTACGAGCAGTACTTC	CASSPSGSYEQYF	TRBD2	TRBV7-9	TRBJ2-7	.
TGCAGTGCTAGTCGGTCCCTAGGGGGCGCGGGGGCCAAAAACATTCAGTACTTC	CSASRSLGGAGAKNIQYF	.	TRBV20-1	TRBJ2-4	.
TGTGCCAGCTCCCGACTACCGGGACTAGCGGAAAAAGAGACCCAGTACTTC	CASSRLPGLAEKETQYF	TRBD2	TRBV18	TRBJ2-5	.
TGTGCCAGCAGTTACAGGGCCCTCAACTACGAGCAGTACTTC	CASSYRALNYEQYF	.	TRBV27	TRBJ2-7	.
TGTGCCAGCAGCGTAGGACAGGGTCTATCCTACGAGCAGTACTTC	CASSVGQGLSYEQYF	TRBD1	TRBV9	TRBJ2-7	.
TGTGCCAGCAGGACTAGCGGGAGCGGAACAGATACGCAGTATTTT	CASRTSGSGTDTQYF	TRBD2	TRBV2	TRBJ2-3	.